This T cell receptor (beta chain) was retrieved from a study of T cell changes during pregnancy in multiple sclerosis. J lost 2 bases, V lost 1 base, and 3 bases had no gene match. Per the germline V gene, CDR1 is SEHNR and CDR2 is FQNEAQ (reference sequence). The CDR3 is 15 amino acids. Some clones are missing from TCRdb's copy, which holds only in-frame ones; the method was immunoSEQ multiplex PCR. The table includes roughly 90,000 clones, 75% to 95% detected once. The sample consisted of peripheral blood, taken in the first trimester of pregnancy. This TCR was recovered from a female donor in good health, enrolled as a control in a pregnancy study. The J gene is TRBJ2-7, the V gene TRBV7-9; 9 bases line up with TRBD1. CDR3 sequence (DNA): TGTGCCAGCAGCTTAGGCGGGACAGGGCCCTACGAGCAGTACTTC. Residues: CASSLGGTGPYEQYF.